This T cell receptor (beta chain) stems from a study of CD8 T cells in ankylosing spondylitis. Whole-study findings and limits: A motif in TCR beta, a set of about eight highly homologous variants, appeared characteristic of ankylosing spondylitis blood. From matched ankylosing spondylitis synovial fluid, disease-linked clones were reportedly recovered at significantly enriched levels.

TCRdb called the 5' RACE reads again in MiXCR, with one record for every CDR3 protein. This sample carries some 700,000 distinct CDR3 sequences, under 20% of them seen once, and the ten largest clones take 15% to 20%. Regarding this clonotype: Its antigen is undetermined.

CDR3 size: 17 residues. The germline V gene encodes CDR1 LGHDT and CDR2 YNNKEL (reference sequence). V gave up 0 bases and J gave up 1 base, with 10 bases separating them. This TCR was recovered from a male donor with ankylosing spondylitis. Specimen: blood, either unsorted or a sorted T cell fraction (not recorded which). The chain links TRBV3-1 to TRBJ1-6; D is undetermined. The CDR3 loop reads CASSQERTKSYNSPLHF. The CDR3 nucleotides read TGTGCCAGCAGCCAAGAACGAACGAAGTCCTATAATTCACCCCTCCACTTT.